These 16 T cell receptor beta chains came from one sample sequenced in a study of regulatory T cells in long-lasting Graves disease. Time point of the sample: newly diagnosed GD, antithyroid drugs for less than 3 months. Generation of the TCR library employed RNA extracted from PBMCs. Arm-PCR of CDR3 regions with iRepertoire HTBI primers generated TCR beta libraries. TCRdb reprocessed the multiplex PCR reads with MiXCR, giving one entry per CDR3 protein. This table has roughly 440,000 distinct CDR3 sequences, 16% appearing once. The same specimen was also included in a second study, on T cells in Graves' hyperthyroidism and ophthalmopathy.

The material was peripheral blood mononuclear cells (PBMCs), obtained at new diagnosis, from a patient treated with antithyroid drugs. The receptors derive from a young woman with Graves disease.

The V gene is TRBV4-2, the J gene TRBJ2-1; D unresolved. The V gene lost 4 bases and the J gene lost 8 bases, with 15 bases spanning the gap. Germline V lookup: CDR1 LGHNA, CDR2 YNFKEQ. This CDR3 region has 14 residues. The CDR3 region is CASSRVTVWYEQFF. The CDR3 DNA is TGTGCCAGCAGCCGAGTGACTGTGTGGTATGAGCAGTTCTTC.

This clonotype was recorded a few times. The rearrangement uses TRBV4-1 and TRBJ1-2, with 7 positions matching TRBD1. Germline CDR1 reads MGHRA; CDR2 reads YSYEKL. The V segment lost 1 base and the J segment 8 bases; nucleotides outside the gene matches: 10. The CDR3 has 15 residues. CDR3 amino acids: CASSQVRQGTRGYTF. The CDR3 DNA follows: TGCGCCAGCAGCCAAGTCAGACAGGGTACTCGGGGCTACACCTTC.

This clonotype was seen only once. The CDR3 coding sequence is TGTGCCAGCAGCCCACCTGGGGGGGGCTACGAGCAGTACTTC. Translated: CASSPPGGGYEQYF. This chain uses TRBV7-9 with TRBJ2-7; 7 bases fit TRBD2. This CDR3 has 14 residues. Germline values: CDR1 SEHNR, CDR2 FQNEAQ (reference sequence). With 5 bases clipped from V and 3 bases from J, the junction kept 7 bases outside the gene matches.

This clonotype was seen many times. The gene calls are TRBV28 and TRBJ2-1; TRBD1 matches 9 bases. Germline V gene sequence: CDR1 MDHEN, CDR2 SYDVKM. The CDR3 extends over 17 amino acids. After removal of 6 bases from V and 4 bases from J, the junction contained 13 bases not matched to a gene. In DNA, the CDR3 is TGTGCCAGCAGGCTTGACGTGGGGGGACAGGGATACAATGAGCAGTTCTTC. Translation gives CASRLDVGGQGYNEQFF.

In regard to this clonotype: This may arise from a read error, as a much more abundant clone is one base away. The chain combines TRBV5-1 with TRBJ2-7; tentative D call: TRBD2 (6 bases). CDR3 length: 18 residues. Deletions cut 0 bases from V and 7 bases from J, with 26 bases between. Germline values: CDR1 SGHRS, CDR2 YFSETQ. CDR3 amino acids: CASSLEVGGVPGGNEQYF. For the CDR3, the DNA is TGCGCCAGCAGCTTGGAAGTTGGAGGGGTGCCCGGCGGCAATGAGCAGTACTTC.

Only a few counts were recorded for this clonotype. The CDR3 region is CASSMVGTGALEQFF. The CDR3 DNA reads TGTGCCAGCAGTATGGTGGGGACAGGGGCCCTGGAGCAGTTCTTC. The J gene is TRBJ2-1, the V gene TRBV28, with TRBD1 matching 10 bases. The CDR3 spans 15 residues. Germline V gene sequence: CDR1 MDHEN, CDR2 SYDVKM. Losses at the gene ends were 5 bases for V and 10 bases for J; bases not matched to a gene: 11. The entire variable domain, with the rest obtained from reference TRBV28 and TRBJ2-1, is as follows: DVKVTQSSRYLVKRTGEKVFLECVQDMDHENMFWYRQDPGLGLRLIYFSYDVKMKEKGDIPEGYSVSREKKERFSLILESASTNQTSMYLCASSMVGTGALEQFFGPGTRLTVL.

This clonotype was detected ten times or more. The chain uses TRBV7-2 and TRBJ2-7; D might be TRBD1 (6 bases). CDR1 and CDR2 from the germline V gene are SGHTA and FQGNSA. The V end lost 7 bases, the J end lost 2 bases, and 15 bases lay between the germline ends. The CDR3 spans 14 residues. For the CDR3, the DNA is TGTGCCAGCAAGCGAGGGGGAACAACCTACGAGCAGTACTTC. Residues: CASKRGGTTYEQYF.

This clonotype came up a few times. This chain links TRBV27 with TRBJ2-3, with 7 bases that match TRBD1. Germline V gene sequence: CDR1 MNHEY, CDR2 SMNVEV (reference sequence). V lost 5 bases, J lost 7 bases, and 6 bases stayed unmatched. The CDR3 length is 13 residues. The CDR3 DNA sequence: TGTGCCAGCAGTATCCGACAGGGCAATACGCAGTATTTT. Translating gives CASSIRQGNTQYF.

At least ten counts were recorded for this clonotype. CDR3 in amino acids: CASSEDRNTEAFF. The CDR3, as DNA: TGTGCCAGCAGTGAAGACAGGAACACTGAAGCTTTCTTT. V and J are TRBV2 and TRBJ1-1; D gene ambiguous. The V and J ends lost 1 base and 1 base respectively, with 4 bases between them. Germline CDR1 SNHLY, CDR2 FYNNEI. The CDR3 sequence is 13 residues long.

In its sample, this clonotype was seen many times. The CDR3 coding sequence is TGTGCCAGCAGTCCAAACCCTAGCTCTGGAAACACCATATATTTT. Translating it yields CASSPNPSSGNTIYF. The chain joins TRBV28 to TRBJ1-3, with D unclear. V lost 5 bases, J lost 0 bases, and 11 bases lay in between. CDR3 size: 15 residues. From germline, CDR1 is MDHEN and CDR2 SYDVKM. The whole variable domain, filled in from reference TRBV28 and TRBJ1-3, reads DVKVTQSSRYLVKRTGEKVFLECVQDMDHENMFWYRQDPGLGLRLIYFSYDVKMKEKGDIPEGYSVSREKKERFSLILESASTNQTSMYLCASSPNPSSGNTIYFGEGSWLTVV.

This clonotype was recorded at least ten times. The rearrangement uses TRBV15 and TRBJ2-3; D is undetermined. Looked up from germline, CDR1 is LNHNV and CDR2 is YYDKDF (reference sequence). V lost 0 bases, J lost 1 base, and 5 bases lay in between. CDR3 length: 14 amino acids. Written as DNA, the CDR3 is TGTGCCACCAGCAGAGAAGGCGGCACAGATACGCAGTATTTT. It codes for CATSREGGTDTQYF. Filled out from reference TRBV15 and TRBJ2-3, the complete variable domain reads DAMVIQNPRYQVTQFGKPVTLSCSQTLNHNVMYWYQQKSSQAPKLLFHYYDKDFNNEADTPDNFQSRRPNTSFCFLDIRSPGLGDTAMYLCATSREGGTDTQYFGPGTRLTVL.

This clonotype was seen a few times. V usage is TRBV20-1 and J usage is TRBJ2-1, with 7 nucleotides matching TRBD2. Germline V CDR1 and CDR2: DFQATT, SNEGSKA (reference sequence). This CDR3 has 11 residues. V lost 6 bases, J lost 14 bases, and 10 bases stayed unmatched. CDR3 DNA sequence: TGCAGTGCGCCCGGGACTAAAAAAAAGTTCTTC. It yields the protein CSAPGTKKKFF.

This clonotype was picked up many times. This rearrangement joins TRBV20-1 to TRBJ1-1; the D gene is possibly TRBD1 (5 bases). The CDR3 extends over 17 amino acids. Germline-derived CDR1 and CDR2 are DFQATT and SNEGSKA (reference sequence). Deletions cut 2 bases from V and 0 bases from J, with 19 bases between. For the CDR3, the DNA is TGCAGTGCTAGACGGGACGGATCTTGGTTGGTGAACACTGAAGCTTTCTTT. As protein: CSARRDGSWLVNTEAFF.

This clonotype was seen ten or more times. The chain recombines TRBV7-9 with TRBJ2-1; a weak D match, TRBD2 (5 bases). The CDR3 extends over 14 amino acids. V was pared by 5 bases and J by 3 bases, with 11 bases between. Germline CDR1 is SEHNR and CDR2 is FQNEAQ (reference sequence). The CDR3: CASSPATSYNEQFF. The CDR3 region has the DNA TGTGCCAGCAGCCCAGCCACTAGCTACAATGAGCAGTTCTTC.

V and J are TRBV20-1 and TRBJ1-4; tentative D call: TRBD1 (5 bases). Germline CDR1 is DFQATT and CDR2 is SNEGSKA (reference sequence). V was cut by 0 bases and J by 5 bases, with 10 bases left in between. This CDR3 has 14 amino acids. CDR3 protein: CSARDRRVNEKLFF. The CDR3 DNA sequence: TGCAGTGCTAGAGATCGCAGGGTAAATGAAAAACTGTTTTTT.

This clonotype was detected a few times. The J gene is TRBJ2-2, the V gene TRBV12-3 or TRBV12-4, with D possibly being TRBD2 (7 bases). Between the trimmed V and J ends, which lost 2 bases and 3 bases, there was a span of 16 bases. This CDR3 is 17 amino acids long. CDR3: CASSLRGGFQDTGELFF. DNA of the CDR3: TGTGCCAGCAGTTTAAGGGGGGGCTTTCAGGACACCGGGGAGCTGTTTTTT.